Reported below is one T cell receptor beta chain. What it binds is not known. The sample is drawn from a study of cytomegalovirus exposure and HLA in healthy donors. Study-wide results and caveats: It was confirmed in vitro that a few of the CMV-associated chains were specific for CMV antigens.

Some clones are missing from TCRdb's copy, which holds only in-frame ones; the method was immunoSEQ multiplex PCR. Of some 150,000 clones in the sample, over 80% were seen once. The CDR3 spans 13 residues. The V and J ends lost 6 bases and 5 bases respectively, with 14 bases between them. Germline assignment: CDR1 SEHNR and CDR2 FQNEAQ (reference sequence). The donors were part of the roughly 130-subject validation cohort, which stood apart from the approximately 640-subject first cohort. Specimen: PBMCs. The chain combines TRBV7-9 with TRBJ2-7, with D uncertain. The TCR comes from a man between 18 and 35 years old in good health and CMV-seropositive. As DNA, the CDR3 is TGTGCCAGCAGTTCCGACCCGAGGCACGAGCAGTACTTC. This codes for CASSSDPRHEQYF.